The 32 T cell receptor beta chains reported below all come from one sample, sequenced in a study of shared clonotypes between healthy human individuals. Profiled with immunoSEQ multiplex PCR; TCRdb holds only in-frame clones, not every one. The sample consists of about 2,200,000 clones, under 95% of them appearing once. Positively selected for CCR7, the CD45RO-negative cells used as naive CD8 cells excluded terminally differentiated effector memory CD45RA+ cells. The specimen was naive CD8+ T cells from PBMCs. These receptors originate from a man aged 18-30 years in good health. Some clones in this sample may be carry-over from other donors' samples.

This chain uses TRBV21-1 with TRBJ2-3; the DNA was not compared with TRBD2, the D call given in the table. TRBV21-1 is termed a pseudogene. The CDR3 is made up of 16 amino acids. DNA of the CDR3: TGTGCCAGCAGCCCTAATCGCGCCCCGGTCACAGATACGCAGTATTTT. Translation gives CASSPNRAPVTDTQYF.

The J gene is TRBJ1-1, the V gene TRBV19; no reliable D call. CDR1 and CDR2 (germline): LNHDA, SQIVND (reference sequence). The CDR3 covers 12 residues. Trimming removed 7 bases at V and 2 bases at J, with 8 bases between. The CDR3 loop reads CASKRDNTEAFF. The CDR3 region has the DNA TGTGCCAGTAAAAGGGATAACACTGAAGCTTTCTTT.

This chain links TRBV29-1 with TRBJ2-1; D call uncertain. Germline V gene sequence: CDR1 SQVTM, CDR2 ANQGSEA. V lost 6 bases, J lost 4 bases, and 10 bases lay in between. The CDR3 extends over 12 amino acids. CDR3 residues: CSVPKLYNEQFF. CDR3 nucleotide sequence: TGCAGCGTCCCAAAGCTATACAATGAGCAGTTCTTC.

On this clone itself: Other DNA sequences within the sample encode an identical CDR3. The chain combines TRBV4-1 with TRBJ2-7; D not resolved. The CDR3 runs to 15 residues. In germline, CDR1 is MGHRA, CDR2 YSYEKL. Trimming pared 0 bases from V and 0 bases from J, leaving 9 bases between. DNA for the CDR3: TGCGCCAGCAGCCAAGATCCCGGGTACTCCTACGAGCAGTACTTC. Its translation is CASSQDPGYSYEQYF.

This chain connects TRBV28 to TRBJ2-2; D may be TRBD2 (5 bases). The CDR3 has 13 residues. The germline gives CDR1 MDHEN, CDR2 SYDVKM. V was shortened by 10 bases and J by 4 bases, with 13 bases between the two germline ends. The CDR3 protein is CANKGAGTGELFF. CDR3 nucleotide sequence: TGTGCCAATAAGGGAGCCGGCACCGGGGAGCTGTTTTTT.

This clone is a singleton in its sample. The CDR3 DNA reads as TGCGCCAGCAGTGAGTCGGACTACCTATACGAGCAGTACTTC. This sequence encodes CASSESDYLYEQYF. V is TRBV10-2 and J is TRBJ2-7, with a possible D match to TRBD2 (6 bases). V lost 0 bases and J lost 4, with 10 bases in between. The CDR3 consists of 14 residues. Germline CDR1 and CDR2: WSHSY and SAAADI.

The chain couples TRBV9 to TRBJ2-1, with 10 positions matching TRBD2. CDR1 is SGDLS, CDR2 YYNGEE, per germline. Trimming cost V 1 base and J 10 bases; bases outside gene matches: 11. The CDR3 loop spans 16 amino acids. The CDR3, as DNA: TGTGCCAGCAGCGTATCAGGGCTAGCGGGAGTTAGGGAGCAGTTCTTC. Protein: CASSVSGLAGVREQFF.

The J gene is TRBJ2-7, the V gene TRBV27; D assignment may be TRBD1 or TRBD2 (6 bases each). V gave up 5 bases and J gave up 1 base, with 18 bases separating them. Looked up from germline, CDR1 is MNHEY and CDR2 is SMNVEV (reference sequence). The CDR3 contains 16 residues. The DNA for the CDR3 is TGTGCCAGCAGTCCCCTCCGGGGGCAAAGATCCTACGAGCAGTACTTC. Translation gives CASSPLRGQRSYEQYF.

V and J are TRBV2 and TRBJ1-3; D is possibly TRBD1 (5 bases). The V gene's germline CDR1 is SNHLY and CDR2 FYNNEI. The V end was cut by 7 bases, the J end by 4 bases, with 11 bases between. This CDR3 comprises 13 residues. Here the CDR3 DNA reads TGTGCCAGCATCGGAGGGGCGGGAAACACCATATATTTT. Amino acids: CASIGGAGNTIYF.

This sequence joins TRBV27 and TRBJ1-4; 12 bases map to TRBD1. The CDR3 extends over 17 amino acids. V lost 5 bases and J lost 5; bases outside the gene matches: 9. The germline CDR1 and CDR2 sequences are MNHEY and SMNVEV (reference sequence). The CDR3 DNA reads as TGTGCCAGCAGTAAATCCCGGGACAGGGGGCGAAATGAAAAACTGTTTTTT. Its protein is CASSKSRDRGRNEKLFF.

The chain employs TRBV7-9 and TRBJ1-2, with D maybe TRBD1 (5 bases). This CDR3 region has 15 residues. Trimming took off 1 base at V and 2 bases at J, with 11 bases between the two ends. Germline-derived CDR1 and CDR2 are SEHNR and FQNEAQ (reference sequence). Written as DNA, the CDR3 is TGTGCCAGCAGCTTAGAAACAGACAGAAACTATGGCTACACCTTC. This sequence encodes CASSLETDRNYGYTF. Complete variable domain (other parts from reference TRBV7-9 and TRBJ1-2): DTGVSQNPRHKITKRGQNVTFRCDPISEHNRLYWYRQTLGQGPEFLTYFQNEAQLEKSRLLSDRFSAERPKGSFSTLEIQRTEQGDSAMYLCASSLETDRNYGYTFGSGTRLTVV.

This chain connects TRBV7-9 to TRBJ1-3; 8 nucleotides line up with TRBD1. This CDR3 is 16 amino acids long. J gave up 7 bases and V 4 bases, and 12 bases lay outside the gene matches. Germline V CDR1 and CDR2: SEHNR, FQNEAQ (reference sequence). Here the CDR3 reads CASSSDRGTSRNTIYF. The CDR3 nucleotides read TGTGCCAGCAGCTCCGACAGGGGAACGTCTAGGAACACCATATATTTT.

This clone was seen a single time. The sample carries other DNA sequences with the same CDR3. The rearrangement uses TRBV5-6 and TRBJ2-5; D is unresolved. The tail of the sequence fits TRBJ2-7 better, so the J call may be wrong. The germline V gene encodes CDR1 SGHDT and CDR2 YYEEEE. CDR3 length: 11 residues. The CDR3 coding sequence is TGTGCCAGCAGCTTCTCGGGCGAGCAGTACTTC. It encodes CASSFSGEQYF.

This chain joins TRBV28 and TRBJ2-7, with D possibly matching TRBD2 (5 bases). CDR3 length: 17 amino acids. V lost 4 bases and J 2 bases, leaving 21 bases between the germline ends. Looked up from germline, CDR1 is MDHEN and CDR2 is SYDVKM. DNA of the CDR3: TGTGCCAGCAGTTCTCCACTAGAGATGGCAGGAACCTACGAGCAGTACTTC. Its protein product is CASSSPLEMAGTYEQYF.

The chain employs TRBV4-1 and TRBJ2-1, with TRBD2 identical over 9 bases. The CDR3 length is 16 residues. V lost 4 bases and J lost 4; bases outside the gene matches: 8. Per germline, CDR1 MGHRA and CDR2 YSYEKL. The CDR3 region is CASSLNPTSGYNEQFF. CDR3 DNA: TGCGCCAGCAGCCTTAACCCGACTAGCGGATACAATGAGCAGTTCTTC.

About this clone itself: The sample has other DNA sequences that encode this CDR3 too. The chain uses TRBV4-3 and TRBJ2-7; tentative D call: TRBD1 (6 bases). Germline V lookup: CDR1 LGHNA, CDR2 YSLEER. The CDR3 runs to 13 residues. Trimming took 4 bases from V and 0 from J, leaving 7 bases between them. CDR3 loop: CASSPTGSYEQYF. The DNA of the CDR3 is TGCGCCAGCAGCCCGACAGGCTCCTACGAGCAGTACTTC.

The chain combines TRBV7-9 with TRBJ2-1; 8 bases map to TRBD2. Germline V gene lookup returns CDR1 SEHNR and CDR2 FQNEAQ (reference sequence). Germline trimming cut 4 bases from V and 3 bases from J; bases unmatched to any gene: 8. The CDR3 loop spans 16 amino acids. CDR3 DNA sequence: TGTGCCAGCAGCTCGTTACGGGAGGGCTTCTACAATGAGCAGTTCTTC. Protein sequence: CASSSLREGFYNEQFF.

This clone was observed once. CDR3 amino acids: CASSSEKIYKAGDTQYF. The CDR3 DNA reads TGTGCCAGCAGCTCCGAAAAAATATACAAGGCCGGGGATACGCAGTATTTT. This chain joins TRBV11-2 and TRBJ2-3; D is undetermined. With 4 bases removed from V and 6 bases from J, the gap between germline ends came to 23 bases. CDR3 size: 17 residues. Germline CDR1 reads SGHAT; CDR2 reads FQNNGV.

The gene calls are TRBV25-1 and TRBJ2-1; 12 nucleotides line up with TRBD2. There are 16 residues in the CDR3. Germline V gene data show CDR1 as MGHDK and CDR2 as SYGVNS. The V segment lost 6 bases and the J segment 9 bases; nucleotides outside the gene matches: 12. The DNA of the CDR3 is TGTGCCAGCAGCGGGTTACCGGGACTAGCGGGTGGTGAGCAGTTCTTC. This codes for CASSGLPGLAGGEQFF.

This chain connects TRBV6-5 to TRBJ2-7, with D tentatively TRBD2 (6 bases). V was clipped by 7 bases and J by 5 bases, with 18 bases between them. Germline V gene data show CDR1 as MNHEY and CDR2 as SVGAGI. The CDR3 runs 14 residues. In DNA form, the CDR3 reads TGTGCCAGCACCGAGGGCGGGGAACGGCACGAGCAGTACTTC. Its translation: CASTEGGERHEQYF.

This chain connects TRBV7-2 to TRBJ2-1, with TRBD2 matching 10 bases. The CDR3 contains 16 residues. Germline V gene sequence: CDR1 SGHTA, CDR2 FQGNSA. The trim removed 4 bases at V and 11 bases at J, leaving 14 bases unmatched. The CDR3 coding sequence is TGTGCCAGCAGCTCAAGGACTAGCGGCCTGCATGGGAAGCAGTTCTTC. Protein product: CASSSRTSGLHGKQFF. The variable domain in full, completed from reference TRBV7-2 and TRBJ2-1, reads GAGVSQSPSNKVTEKGKDVELRCDPISGHTALYWYRQSLGQGLEFLIYFQGNSAPDKSGLPSDRFSAERTGGSVSTLTIQRTQQEDSAVYLCASSSRTSGLHGKQFFGPGTRLTVL.

The chain combines TRBV28 with TRBJ2-1; TRBD2 matches 9 bases. CDR1 is MDHEN and CDR2 is SYDVKM in the germline V gene. The CDR3 consists of 16 residues. The V gene end was trimmed by 6 bases and the J gene end by 9 bases; junction bases not matched to a gene: 15. The CDR3 reads CASSFRMVAGVGEQFF. Written as DNA, the CDR3 is TGTGCCAGCAGCTTCAGGATGGTAGCGGGAGTAGGTGAGCAGTTCTTC.

The rearrangement links TRBV9 to TRBJ2-1, with D maybe TRBD2 (6 bases). Germline CDR1 and CDR2: SGDLS and YYNGEE. The CDR3 totals 17 residues. Deletions cut 0 bases from V and 0 bases from J, with 13 bases between. CDR3 coding DNA: TGTGCCAGCAGCGTAGAGGGGTGGGACTTCTCCTACAATGAGCAGTTCTTC. Its protein is CASSVEGWDFSYNEQFF.

This clone was seen only once. This chain uses TRBV15 with TRBJ2-3; D is possibly TRBD1 (6 bases). V lost 6 bases and J lost 0, with 13 bases in between. This CDR3 comprises 15 residues. The germline gives CDR1 LNHNV, CDR2 YYDKDF (reference sequence). The chain's CDR3 is CATRSTGVSTDTQYF. CDR3 sequence (DNA): TGTGCCACCAGGTCGACAGGAGTAAGCACAGATACGCAGTATTTT. Based on the CDR3 plus reference TRBV15 and TRBJ2-3, the full variable domain is DAMVIQNPRYQVTQFGKPVTLSCSQTLNHNVMYWYQQKSSQAPKLLFHYYDKDFNNEADTPDNFQSRRPNTSFCFLDIRSPGLGDTAMYLCATRSTGVSTDTQYFGPGTRLTVL.

The chain is built from TRBV11-2 and TRBJ2-5, with TRBD2 as a possible D gene (5 bases). Germline CDR1 is SGHAT and CDR2 is FQNNGV. V was pared by 1 base and J by 5 bases, with 14 bases between. The CDR3 runs 15 residues. The CDR3 loop is CASSLGPVRRETQYF. The CDR3 region has the DNA TGTGCCAGCAGCTTAGGTCCAGTAAGGAGGGAGACCCAGTACTTC.

The CDR3 DNA reads as TGTGCCAGCAGTAGGGGACTAGCGGGACGCAATGAGCAGTTCTTC. This sequence encodes CASSRGLAGRNEQFF. The gene calls are TRBV6-1 and TRBJ2-1; 13 bases align to TRBD2. Germline loops: CDR1 MNHNS, CDR2 SASEGT. Unmatched junction bases numbered 4, after V lost 5 bases and J lost 6 bases. The CDR3 covers 15 residues.

Details on this clone: Other DNA sequences in the same sample also yield this CDR3. The chain has TRBV7-3 and TRBJ2-7; 10 bases line up with TRBD2. Germline values: CDR1 SGHTA, CDR2 FQGTGA. Losses at the gene ends were 3 bases for V and 7 bases for J; bases not matched to a gene: 3. The CDR3 has 13 residues. The CDR3 nucleotides read TGTGCCAGCAGCTTGCTAGCGGGAGAAGAGCAGTACTTC. It specifies CASSLLAGEEQYF.

J is TRBJ2-7 and V is TRBV28; D not resolved. CDR1 and CDR2 from the germline V gene are MDHEN and SYDVKM. Trimming removed 3 bases from V and 7 bases from J, with 7 bases in between. This CDR3 region has 11 residues. The CDR3 DNA is TGTGCCAGCAGTTTCATAGGTGAGCAGTACTTC. This sequence encodes CASSFIGEQYF.

J is TRBJ1-2 and V is TRBV28, with D possibly matching TRBD1 (5 bases). Trimming took 2 bases from V and 4 from J, leaving 14 bases between them. Germline V gene sequence: CDR1 MDHEN, CDR2 SYDVKM. The CDR3 has 15 residues. The CDR3 DNA follows: TGTGCCAGCAGTTTAAGGGCTAGGGGCGGCTATGGCTACACCTTC. Translating it yields CASSLRARGGYGYTF.

This chain's CDR3 is CSASGTSGEGYEQYF. CDR3 nucleotide sequence: TGCAGCGCCTCCGGGACTAGCGGTGAGGGCTACGAGCAGTACTTC. This sequence joins TRBV29-1 and TRBJ2-7; 11 bases map to TRBD2. This CDR3 is 15 amino acids long. The V gene's germline CDR1 is SQVTM and CDR2 ANQGSEA. The V gene end was trimmed by 7 bases and the J gene end by 3 bases; junction bases not matched to a gene: 11.

This clone occurred once. The chain joins TRBV6-4 to TRBJ2-3; D is unresolved. Germline V gene data show CDR1 as MRHNA and CDR2 as SNTAGT. The CDR3 is 14 residues long. Trimming took 2 bases from V and 4 from J, leaving 10 bases between them. CDR3 residues: CASSDVGIADTQYF. Here the CDR3 DNA reads TGTGCCAGCAGTGACGTTGGGATCGCAGATACGCAGTATTTT.

The chain is built from TRBV4-1 and TRBJ2-7, with D hard to call. The CDR3 is 17 residues long. Trimming left V 4 bases short and J 0 bases short, with 19 bases between. Germline V gene data show CDR1 as MGHRA and CDR2 as YSYEKL. The chain's CDR3 is CASSPAAGPRSSYEQYF. CDR3 nucleotides: TGCGCCAGCAGCCCCGCCGCTGGACCCAGGAGCTCCTACGAGCAGTACTTC.